What follows is one T cell receptor (beta chain) and its context. Its specificity is not known. Relative to the germline gene, one junction end is altered; a read error may explain this. This record comes from a study of tumor and adjacent non-tumor tissue in lung cancer. About the study: Aged about 31 to 76 years, patients included roughly 10 men and 4 or 5 women with stage I to III disease. Around 4.5 million productive TCRbeta reads were obtained per sample on average. Study-wide results and limits: Normal lung showed higher cumulative top 100 clone frequency than tumor. TCR diversity was significantly greater in tumor than normal lung tissue.

CDR3 length: 14 amino acids. Looked up from germline, CDR1 is MNHEY and CDR2 is SVGAGI. The template was RNA from unsorted bulk tissue. Distant lung tissue was collected more than 3 cm away from the tumor edge. TCRbeta libraries were built with three rounds of nested PCR, modified from ARM-PCR. TCRdb re-derived calls from the multiplex PCR reads in MiXCR, one entry per CDR3 protein. Of 85,000 to 130,000 distinct CDR3 sequences in the sample, over 55% were seen once. The TCR sequence derives from a man aged 25 to 40 with non-small cell lung cancer. The rearrangement uses TRBV6-5 and TRBJ2-7, with a weak D call TRBD1 (6 bases). The sequencing sample was made of distant non-tumor lung tissue. As DNA, the CDR3 is TGTGCAAGCACTGAGGACAGAGGCAGCTACGAGCAGTACTTC. Translation: CASTEDRGSYEQYF.